The present TCR beta chain was sequenced within a study of blood T cell repertoires in COVID-19. From germline, CDR1 is SGHRS and CDR2 YFSETQ. V was trimmed by 3 bases and J by 0 bases, leaving 12 bases between them. The CDR3 totals 15 residues. The sample holds a few counts of this clone. Clones were read by immunoSEQ multiplex PCR, and TCRdb kept only the in-frame ones, dropping some. The data hold around 180,000 clones, with roughly 88% observed a single time. The chain recombines TRBV5-1 with TRBJ2-5, with a tentative D call TRBD2 (6 bases). Sequencing was done on a sample of peripheral blood. This TCR came from a man between 60 and 70 years old with acute or convalescent COVID-19. The CDR3: CASSSPSADQETQYF. CDR3 sequence (DNA): TGCGCCAGCAGCTCTCCTAGCGCGGACCAAGAGACCCAGTACTTC.